The text below deals with one T cell receptor beta chain. This entry belongs to a study of blood T cell repertoires in COVID-19. For the study at large: Samples representing acute and convalescent COVID-19 were sourced from the United States, Italy and Spain. The cDNA or gDNA used as material had been derived from T cells, B-cell-depleted T cells, or PBMCs.

The germline V gene encodes CDR1 SGHRS and CDR2 YFSETQ. This CDR3 contains 15 residues. Germline trimming cut 4 bases from V and 6 bases from J; bases unmatched to any gene: 6. Produced via immunoSEQ multiplex PCR; TCRdb's table is partial and in-frame only. The sample has roughly 16,000 clones, roughly nine tenths seen once. The genes are TRBV5-1 and TRBJ1-6; TRBD1 matches at 8 bases. Sequencing input: peripheral blood. This TCR was sampled from a man at least 80 years old with acute or convalescent COVID-19. The CDR3, as DNA: TGCGCCAGCAGCCAAGGACAGGGAGGTAATTCACCCCTCCACTTT. This translates into CASSQGQGGNSPLHF.